The sequence of this T cell receptor beta chain was determined in a study of control samples from healthy donors and cancer patients. Sequencing used immunoSEQ multiplex PCR; TCRdb keeps in-frame clones, though not all of them. The table records around 97,000 clones, around nine tenths of them present only once. V was cut by 1 base and J by 4 bases, with 14 bases left in between. The CDR3 is 15 amino acids. Germline V gene lookup returns CDR1 SGHTS and CDR2 YDEGEE. The chain has TRBV5-8 and TRBJ2-5; TRBD1 might be the D (7 bases). Sequencing was done on a sample of PBMCs. The source is a man aged 60-69 years with lung cancer. CDR3 in DNA: TGTGCCAGCAGCTTGTGGGCAGGGGGAGGAGAGACCCAGTACTTC. It translates to CASSLWAGGGETQYF.